Listed here is a single T cell receptor beta chain. Its antigen specificity is not known. Base qualities are not at hand, and no much larger clone is one base apart. TCRbeta CDR3 sequencing was performed on sorted unstimulated T cells and on proliferating T cells recovered from mixed lymphocyte reactions. Fresh whole blood from some ten HLA-typed healthy donors was used as the source from which PBMCs were isolated. The V and J ends are trimmed by 6 bases and 6 bases, leaving 14 bases between them. The CDR3, cysteine through phenylalanine, is 13 amino acids long. CDR3 DNA is the only sequence kept; it has 39 bases, read in frame from the first base. The germline V gene encodes CDR1 LNHDA and CDR2 SQIVND (reference sequence). The entry originates in a study of siplizumab effects on memory and regulatory T cells (dated by TCRdb to the late 2010s). For context, the study as a whole: The effect of the anti-CD2 antibody siplizumab on alloreactive T-cell subsets was examined in allogeneic mixed lymphocyte reactions constructed from human PBMCs.

Library construction relied on the immunoSEQ multiplex PCR assay. Each sample had 9 x 10^4 or so TCR templates assayed by the deep sequencing platform. Genomic DNA extracted from sorted T cells was the material used for TCRbeta CDR3 sequencing. The study's processing was this. The R programming language was used for clonal analysis of the TCRbeta CDR3 data. Comparing unstimulated samples against CFSE-low samples taken after the reaction was how alloreactive CD4+ and CD8+ clones were defined. By matching sequences to the repertoires of sorted unstimulated Treg and non-Treg cells, each alloreactive CD4+ clone was assigned a regulatory or non-regulatory origin. Sourced from immuneACCESS, this table was stored by TCRdb with only in-frame sequences that have V and J called. A share of the clones is absent; for the studies checked, an unresolved V gene accounts for under half, and the remainder has no known explanation. Clonal size and the V and J genes are those of that table, whereas D and trimming came from the DNA. The table for this sample lists roughly 120,000 clones; roughly 92% of them were counted only once. 1% to 1.5% of the sample is held by the ten biggest clonotypes.

Overall results and qualifications from the work: Unstimulated naive T cells appeared to be more diverse than memory T cells, and naive cells seemed to make a substantial contribution to the alloresponse. No functional confirmation was obtained for the suppressive function of proliferating Tregs from siplizumab cultures. A naive or memory phenotype could not be assigned to roughly 80-97% of proliferating CD4+ or CD8+ clones. The cumulative frequency of alloreactive sequences traceable to unstimulated CD4+ memory T cells was significantly reduced by siplizumab. Because sequences at frequencies below about 10^-5 were poorly captured, only a minor fraction of alloreactive clones could be mapped back to unstimulated subsets. In reactions with siplizumab, an average of about 69% of mappable alloreactive CD4+ clones were Treg-derived, compared with roughly 26% in control reactions.

The receptor was isolated from a human donor in good health. The V and J segments used are TRBV19 and TRBJ1-2, with the D segment identity uncertain. Sequencing was done on a sample of CD4+ T cells sorted from blood. The CDR3 loop reads CASRQRVENGYTF. The DNA reads TGTGCCAGTAGGCAGAGGGTGGAGAATGGCTACACCTTC.